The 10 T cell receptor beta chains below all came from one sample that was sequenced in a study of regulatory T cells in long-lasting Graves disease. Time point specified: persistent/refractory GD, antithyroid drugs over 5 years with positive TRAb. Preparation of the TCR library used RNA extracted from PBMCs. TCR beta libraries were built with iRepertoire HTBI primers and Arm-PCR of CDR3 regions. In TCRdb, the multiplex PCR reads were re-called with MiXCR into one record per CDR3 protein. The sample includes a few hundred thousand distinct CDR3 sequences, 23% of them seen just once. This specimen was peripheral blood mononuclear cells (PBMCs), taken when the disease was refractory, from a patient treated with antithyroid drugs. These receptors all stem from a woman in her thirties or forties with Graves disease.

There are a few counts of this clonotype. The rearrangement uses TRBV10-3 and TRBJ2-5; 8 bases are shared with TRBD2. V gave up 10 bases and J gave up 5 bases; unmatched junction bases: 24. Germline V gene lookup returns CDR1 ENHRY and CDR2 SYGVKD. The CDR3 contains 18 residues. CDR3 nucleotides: TGTGCCACCTCCCATACCGGGACTAGATTCCGGGCCCAGGAGACCCAGTACTTC. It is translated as CATSHTGTRFRAQETQYF.

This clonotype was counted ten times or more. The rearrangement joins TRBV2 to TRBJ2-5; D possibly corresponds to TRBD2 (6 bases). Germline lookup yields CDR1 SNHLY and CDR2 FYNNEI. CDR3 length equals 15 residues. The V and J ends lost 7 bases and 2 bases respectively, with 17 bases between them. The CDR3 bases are TGTGCCAGCATCGGCGGGGTATCGTCTCAAGAGACCCAGTACTTC. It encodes CASIGGVSSQETQYF.

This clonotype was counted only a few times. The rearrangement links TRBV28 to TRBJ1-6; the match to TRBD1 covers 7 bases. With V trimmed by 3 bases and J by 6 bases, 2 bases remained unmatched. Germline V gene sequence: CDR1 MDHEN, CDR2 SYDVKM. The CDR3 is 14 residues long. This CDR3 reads CASSLTGINSPLHF. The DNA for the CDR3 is TGTGCCAGCAGTTTGACAGGGATTAATTCACCCCTCCACTTT.

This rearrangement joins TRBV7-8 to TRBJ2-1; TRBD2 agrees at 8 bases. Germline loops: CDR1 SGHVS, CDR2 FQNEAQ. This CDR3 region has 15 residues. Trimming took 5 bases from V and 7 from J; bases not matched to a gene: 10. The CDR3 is CASSRSGTSFNEQFF. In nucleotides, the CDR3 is TGTGCCAGCAGCCGCTCCGGGACTAGTTTTAATGAGCAGTTCTTC.

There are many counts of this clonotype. The CDR3 sequence: CASSFKRQYQETQYF. In DNA form, the CDR3 reads TGTGCCAGCAGCTTTAAAAGACAGTACCAAGAGACCCAGTACTTC. The chain carries TRBV7-8 and TRBJ2-5, with a weak D call TRBD1 (5 bases). CDR1 and CDR2 (germline): SGHVS, FQNEAQ. V shed 3 bases and J shed 0 bases, with 11 bases lying between them. The CDR3 sequence is 15 residues long.

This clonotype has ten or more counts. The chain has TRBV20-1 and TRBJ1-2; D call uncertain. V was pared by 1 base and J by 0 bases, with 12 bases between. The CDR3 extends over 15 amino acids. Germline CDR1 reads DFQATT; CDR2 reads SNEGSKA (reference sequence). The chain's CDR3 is CSARVPQTSNYGYTF. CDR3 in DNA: TGCAGTGCTAGAGTCCCCCAGACATCTAACTATGGCTACACCTTC.

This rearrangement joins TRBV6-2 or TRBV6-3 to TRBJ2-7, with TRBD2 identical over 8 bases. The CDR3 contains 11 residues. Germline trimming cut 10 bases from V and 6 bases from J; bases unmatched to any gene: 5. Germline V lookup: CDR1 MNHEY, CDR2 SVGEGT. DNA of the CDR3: TGTGCCATCGGGACTAGTCGCGAGCAGTACTTC. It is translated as CAIGTSREQYF.

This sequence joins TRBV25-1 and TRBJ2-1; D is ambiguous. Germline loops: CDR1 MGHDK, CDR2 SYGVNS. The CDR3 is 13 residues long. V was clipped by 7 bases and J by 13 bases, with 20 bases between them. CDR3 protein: CASMGFAELGQFF. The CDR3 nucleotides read TGTGCCAGCATGGGCTTCGCCGAGCTGGGACAGTTCTTC.

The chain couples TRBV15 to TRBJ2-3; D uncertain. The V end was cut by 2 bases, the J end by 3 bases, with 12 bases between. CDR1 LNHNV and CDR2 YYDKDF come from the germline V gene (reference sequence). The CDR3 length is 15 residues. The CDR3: CATSRSPPGTDTQYF. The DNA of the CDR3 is TGTGCCACCAGCAGATCCCCCCCCGGGACAGATACGCAGTATTTT.

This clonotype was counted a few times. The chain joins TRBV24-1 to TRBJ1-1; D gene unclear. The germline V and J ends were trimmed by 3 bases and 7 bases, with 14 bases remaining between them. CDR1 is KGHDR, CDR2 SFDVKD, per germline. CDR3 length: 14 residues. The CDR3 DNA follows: TGTGCCACCAGTGATAGCGGACGGATCGATGAAGCTTTCTTT. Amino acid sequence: CATSDSGRIDEAFF.